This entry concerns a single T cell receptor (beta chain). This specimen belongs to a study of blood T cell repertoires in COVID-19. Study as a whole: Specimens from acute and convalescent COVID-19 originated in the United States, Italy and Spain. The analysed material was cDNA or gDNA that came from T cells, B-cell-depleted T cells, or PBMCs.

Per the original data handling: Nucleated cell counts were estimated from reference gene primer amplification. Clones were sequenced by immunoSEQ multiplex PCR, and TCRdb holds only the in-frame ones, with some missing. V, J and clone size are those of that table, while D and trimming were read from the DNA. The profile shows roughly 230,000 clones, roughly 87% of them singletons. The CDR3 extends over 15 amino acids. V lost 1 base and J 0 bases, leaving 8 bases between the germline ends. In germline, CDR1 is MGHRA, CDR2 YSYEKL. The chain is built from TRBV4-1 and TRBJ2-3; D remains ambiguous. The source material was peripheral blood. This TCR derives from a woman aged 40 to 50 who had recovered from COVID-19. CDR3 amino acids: CASSQVQSSTDTQYF. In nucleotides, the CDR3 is TGCGCCAGCAGCCAAGTACAGTCTAGCACAGATACGCAGTATTTT.